This T cell receptor (beta chain) was sequenced during a study of T-cell reconstitution after alpha-beta-depleted transplantation in children. Using unique molecular identifiers, the investigators prepared the TCRbeta library. MiXCR, run by TCRdb on the PCR reads, gives a single entry per CDR3 protein. This sample has 750,000 to 950,000 distinct CDR3 sequences, with under 20% found just once. Worth noting for this clonotype: Its antigen is currently unknown.

Study-level results: It was surviving recipient T cells and thymic progenitors that gave some patients high TCRbeta diversity at day 60. Expanded graft clones numbering several hundred reportedly gave rise to alpha-beta T cells about two months after transplant. T-cell numbers and diversity, one year after transplant, stemmed largely from T cells that were newly produced.

The sequencing here drew on PBMCs, mostly from graft donor cells, taken 360 days after TCRalphabeta/CD19-depleted stem cell transplant. The source of this sequence is a male patient between 5 and 17 years old who had a stem cell transplant for acute lymphoblastic leukemia, so the T cells may come from the graft donor.

CDR3 sequence (DNA): TGTGCCAGCAGGGGATGGAGGGACAGGAACACTGAAGCTTTCTTT. Protein sequence: CASRGWRDRNTEAFF. This chain joins TRBV7-9 and TRBJ1-1; 7 bases align to TRBD1. This CDR3 spans 15 amino acids. The germline gives CDR1 SEHNR, CDR2 FQNEAQ (reference sequence). V lost 6 bases, J lost 1 base, and 8 bases stayed unmatched.